Reported below is one TCR beta chain. In the original analysis: By means of reference gene primer amplification, nucleated cell counts were estimated. The assay was immunoSEQ multiplex PCR, and TCRdb's table has in-frame clones only and misses some. The V and J calls and clone size are taken from that table; D and trimming were inferred from the DNA. This table has 200,000 to 300,000 clones, approximately 87% appearing once. The data were obtained in a study of blood T cell repertoires in COVID-19. At the level of the study: The origin of the acute and convalescent COVID-19 samples was the United States, Italy and Spain. PBMCs, B-cell-depleted T cells, or T cells provided the cDNA or gDNA that made up the material.

The trim removed 3 bases at V and 7 bases at J, leaving 22 bases unmatched. CDR3 length: 19 amino acids. Germline V lookup: CDR1 SGHNT, CDR2 YYREEE (reference sequence). The sample comprised peripheral blood. The TCR originated in a woman aged 35 to 49 who had recovered from COVID-19. The rearrangement uses TRBV5-4 and TRBJ1-1, with 9 bases that match TRBD1. This CDR3 is CASSWGQGGGLVDPSEAFF. CDR3 nucleotide sequence: TGTGCCAGCAGCTGGGGACAGGGAGGCGGGTTGGTGGACCCCAGTGAAGCTTTCTTT.